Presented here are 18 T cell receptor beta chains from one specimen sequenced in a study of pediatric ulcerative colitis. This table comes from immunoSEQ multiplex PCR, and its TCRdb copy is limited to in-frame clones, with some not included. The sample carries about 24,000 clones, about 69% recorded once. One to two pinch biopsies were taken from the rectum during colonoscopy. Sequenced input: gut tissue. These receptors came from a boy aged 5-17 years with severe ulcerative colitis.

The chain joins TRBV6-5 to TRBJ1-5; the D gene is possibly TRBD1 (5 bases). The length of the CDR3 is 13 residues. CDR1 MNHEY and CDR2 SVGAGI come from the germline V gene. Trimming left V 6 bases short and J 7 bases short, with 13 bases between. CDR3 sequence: CASSRTGDQPQHF. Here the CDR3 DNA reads TGTGCCAGCAGCCGGACGGGGGACCAGCCCCAGCATTTT.

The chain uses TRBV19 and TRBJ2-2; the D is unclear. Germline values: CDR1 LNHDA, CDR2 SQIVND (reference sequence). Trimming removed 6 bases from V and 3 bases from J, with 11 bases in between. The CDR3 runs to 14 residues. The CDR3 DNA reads TGTGCCAGTAGAAAAGGGTGGGACACCGGGGAGCTGTTTTTT. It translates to CASRKGWDTGELFF.

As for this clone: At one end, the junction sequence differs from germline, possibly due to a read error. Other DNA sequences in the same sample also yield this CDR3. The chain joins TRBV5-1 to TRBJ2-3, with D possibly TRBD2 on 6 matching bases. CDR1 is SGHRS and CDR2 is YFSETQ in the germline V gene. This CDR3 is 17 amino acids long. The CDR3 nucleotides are TGTGCCAGCAGCTTGGAGCAGTCGGGGGTGGGCACAGATACGCAGTATTTT. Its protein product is CASSLEQSGVGTDTQYF.

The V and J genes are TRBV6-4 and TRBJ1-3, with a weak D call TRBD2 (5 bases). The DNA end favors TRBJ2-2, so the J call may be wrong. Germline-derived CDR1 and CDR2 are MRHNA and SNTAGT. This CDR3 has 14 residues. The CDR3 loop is CASSDSGNTGELFF. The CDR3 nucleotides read TGTGCCAGCAGTGACAGCGGGAACACCGGGGAGCTGTTTTTT.

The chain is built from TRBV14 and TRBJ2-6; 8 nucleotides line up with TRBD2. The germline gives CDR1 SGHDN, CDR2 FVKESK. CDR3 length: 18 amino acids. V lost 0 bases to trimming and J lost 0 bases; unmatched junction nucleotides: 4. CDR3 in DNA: TGTGCCAGCAGCCAAGAGGCTAGCGGGCGCTCTGGGGCCAACGTCCTGACTTTC. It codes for CASSQEASGRSGANVLTF.

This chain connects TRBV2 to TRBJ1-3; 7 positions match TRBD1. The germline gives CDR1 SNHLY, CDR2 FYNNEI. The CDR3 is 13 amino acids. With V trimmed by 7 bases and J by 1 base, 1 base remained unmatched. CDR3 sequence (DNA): TGTGCCAGCAAGGGACAGTCTGGAAACACCATATATTTT. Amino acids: CASKGQSGNTIYF.

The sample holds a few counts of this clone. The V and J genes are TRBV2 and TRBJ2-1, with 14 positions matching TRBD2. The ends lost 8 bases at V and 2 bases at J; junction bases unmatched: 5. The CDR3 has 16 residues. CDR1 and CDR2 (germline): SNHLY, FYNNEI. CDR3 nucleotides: TGTGCCAGCGGGAGACTAGCGGGGGGGGCCTACAATGAGCAGTTCTTC. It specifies CASGRLAGGAYNEQFF.

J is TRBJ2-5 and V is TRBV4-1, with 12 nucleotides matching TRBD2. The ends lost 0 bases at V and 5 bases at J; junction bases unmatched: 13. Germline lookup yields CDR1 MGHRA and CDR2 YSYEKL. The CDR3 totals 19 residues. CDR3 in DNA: TGCGCCAGCAGCCAAGAGGGTTCTCTAGCGGGAGGGCGGAGGGAGACCCAGTACTTC. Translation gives CASSQEGSLAGGRRETQYF.

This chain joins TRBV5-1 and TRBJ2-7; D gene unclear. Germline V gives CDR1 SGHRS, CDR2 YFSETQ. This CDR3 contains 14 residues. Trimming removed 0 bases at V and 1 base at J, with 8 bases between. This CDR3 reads CASSLVADSYEQYF. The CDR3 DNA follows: TGCGCCAGCAGCTTGGTTGCGGATTCCTACGAGCAGTACTTC.

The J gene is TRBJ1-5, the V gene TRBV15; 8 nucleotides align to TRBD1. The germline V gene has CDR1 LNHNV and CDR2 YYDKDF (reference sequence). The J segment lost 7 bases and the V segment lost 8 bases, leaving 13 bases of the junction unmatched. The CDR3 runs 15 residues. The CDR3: CATRTGLDLGQPQHF. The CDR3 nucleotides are TGTGCCACCCGGACAGGGTTAGATCTTGGGCAGCCCCAGCATTTT.

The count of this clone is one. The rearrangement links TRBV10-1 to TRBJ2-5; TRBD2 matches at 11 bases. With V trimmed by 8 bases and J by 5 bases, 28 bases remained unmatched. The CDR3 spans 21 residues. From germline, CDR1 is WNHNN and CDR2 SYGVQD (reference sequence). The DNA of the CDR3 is TGCGCCAGCCCGCTATCCCCACGTTCAGGGACTAGCGGCTGGGGGATGGAGACCCAGTACTTC. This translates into CASPLSPRSGTSGWGMETQYF.

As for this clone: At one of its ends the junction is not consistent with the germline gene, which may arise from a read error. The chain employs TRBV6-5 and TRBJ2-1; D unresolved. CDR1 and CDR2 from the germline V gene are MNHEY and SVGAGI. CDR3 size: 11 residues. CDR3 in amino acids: CASRGNNEQLF. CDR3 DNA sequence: TGTGCCAGCAGGGGAAACAATGAGCAGCTCTTC.

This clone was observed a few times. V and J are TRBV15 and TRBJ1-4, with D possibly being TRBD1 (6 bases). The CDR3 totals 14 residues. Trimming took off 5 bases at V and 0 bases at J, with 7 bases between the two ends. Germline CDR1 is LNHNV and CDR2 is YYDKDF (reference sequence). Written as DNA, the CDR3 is TGTGCCACCAGCTCAGGGGCAACTAATGAAAAACTGTTTTTT. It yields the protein CATSSGATNEKLFF.

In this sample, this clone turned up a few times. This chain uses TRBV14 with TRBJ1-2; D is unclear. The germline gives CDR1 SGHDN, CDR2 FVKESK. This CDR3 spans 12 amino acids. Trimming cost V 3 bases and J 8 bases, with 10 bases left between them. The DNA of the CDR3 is TGTGCCAGCAGCCAGACCGTTTGGGGCTACACCTTC. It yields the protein CASSQTVWGYTF.

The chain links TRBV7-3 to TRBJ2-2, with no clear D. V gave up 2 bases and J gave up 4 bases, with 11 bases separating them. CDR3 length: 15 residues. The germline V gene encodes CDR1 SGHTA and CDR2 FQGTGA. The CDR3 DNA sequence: TGTGCCAGCAGCTTAGGCGGTTTCTCCACCGGGGAGCTGTTTTTT. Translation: CASSLGGFSTGELFF. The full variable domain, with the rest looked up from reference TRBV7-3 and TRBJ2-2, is GAGVSQTPSNKVTEKGKYVELRCDPISGHTALYWYRQSLGQGPEFLIYFQGTGAADDSGLPNDRFFAVRPEGSVSTLKIQRTERGDSAVYLCASSLGGFSTGELFFGEGSRLTVL.

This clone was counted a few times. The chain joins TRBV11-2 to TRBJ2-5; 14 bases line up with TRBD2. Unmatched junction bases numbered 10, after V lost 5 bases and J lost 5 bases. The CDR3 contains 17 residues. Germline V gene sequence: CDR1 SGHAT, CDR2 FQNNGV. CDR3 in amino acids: CASSLWTSGRLEETQYF. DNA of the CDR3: TGTGCCAGCAGCCTCTGGACTAGCGGGAGGTTAGAGGAGACCCAGTACTTC.

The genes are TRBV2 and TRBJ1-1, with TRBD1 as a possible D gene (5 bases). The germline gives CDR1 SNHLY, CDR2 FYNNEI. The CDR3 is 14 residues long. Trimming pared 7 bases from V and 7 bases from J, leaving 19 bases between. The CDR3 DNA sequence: TGTGCCAGCAAGGAGGCCAGGGCCAACTATGAAGCTTTCTTT. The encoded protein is CASKEARANYEAFF.

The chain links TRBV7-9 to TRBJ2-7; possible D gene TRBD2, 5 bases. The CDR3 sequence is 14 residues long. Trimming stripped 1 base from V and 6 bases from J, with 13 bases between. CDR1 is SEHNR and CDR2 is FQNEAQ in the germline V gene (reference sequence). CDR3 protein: CASSLEGRLSEQYF. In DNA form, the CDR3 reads TGTGCCAGCAGCTTAGAAGGGAGACTATCCGAGCAGTACTTC.